This TCR beta chain was documented in a study of blood T cell dynamics during melanoma immunotherapy. Study information: First-line therapy was either pembrolizumab or nivolumab with ipilimumab for metastatic melanoma. Study-wide results and caveats: Whether repertoire-driving clones were melanoma-specific could not be determined.

Repertoires were generated with immunoSEQ multiplex PCR, while TCRdb's copy carries only in-frame clones and drops some. The repertoire holds more than 14,000 clones, with around 90% as singletons. There are 16 residues in the CDR3. Per the germline V gene, CDR1 is SGHRS and CDR2 is YFSETQ. V shed 4 bases, J shed 1 base, and the junction held 10 bases outside the gene matches. Turning to this clone: No antigen is known for it.

The time point was: week 3, after first cycle of checkpoint inhibitor. No patient had earlier systemic cancer treatment, concurrent immunosuppressants, or another active cancer. The sample was blood, taken from a patient treated with checkpoint blockade. The sequence came from a human donor with melanoma. The chain uses TRBV5-1 and TRBJ2-7; 8 positions agree with TRBD2. CDR3 DNA sequence: TGCGCCAGCAGCCTCATGAGCGGGAGCAATTCCTACGAGCAGTACTTC. Translating it yields CASSLMSGSNSYEQYF.